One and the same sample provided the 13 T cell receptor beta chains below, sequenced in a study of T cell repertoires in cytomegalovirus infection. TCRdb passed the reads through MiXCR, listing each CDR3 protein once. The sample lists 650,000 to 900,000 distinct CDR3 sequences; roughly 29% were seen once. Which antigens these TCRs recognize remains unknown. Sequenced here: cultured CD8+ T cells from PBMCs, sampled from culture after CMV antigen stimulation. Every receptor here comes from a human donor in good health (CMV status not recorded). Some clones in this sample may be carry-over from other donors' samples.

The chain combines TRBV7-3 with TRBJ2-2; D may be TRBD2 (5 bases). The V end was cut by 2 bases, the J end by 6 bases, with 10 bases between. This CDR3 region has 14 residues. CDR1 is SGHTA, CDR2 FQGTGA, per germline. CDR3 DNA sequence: TGTGCCAGCAGCTTACTTTCGGGGTCCGGGGAGCTGTTTTTT. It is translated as CASSLLSGSGELFF.

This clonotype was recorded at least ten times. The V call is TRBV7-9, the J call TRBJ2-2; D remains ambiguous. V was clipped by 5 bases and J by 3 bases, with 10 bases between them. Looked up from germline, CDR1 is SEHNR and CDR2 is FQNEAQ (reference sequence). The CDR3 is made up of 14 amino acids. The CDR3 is CASSPGHDTGELFF. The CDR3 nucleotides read TGTGCCAGCAGCCCGGGTCACGACACCGGGGAGCTGTTTTTT.

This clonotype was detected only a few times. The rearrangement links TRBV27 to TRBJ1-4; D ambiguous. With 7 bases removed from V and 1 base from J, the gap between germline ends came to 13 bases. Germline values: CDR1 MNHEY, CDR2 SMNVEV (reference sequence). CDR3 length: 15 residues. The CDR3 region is CASKDGERTNEKLFF. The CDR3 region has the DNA TGTGCCAGCAAGGACGGTGAGAGAACTAATGAAAAACTGTTTTTT.

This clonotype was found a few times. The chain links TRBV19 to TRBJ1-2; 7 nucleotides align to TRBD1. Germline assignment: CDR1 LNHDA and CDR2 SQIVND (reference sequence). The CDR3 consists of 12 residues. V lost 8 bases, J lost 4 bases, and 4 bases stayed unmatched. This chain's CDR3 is CASVDRLYGYTF. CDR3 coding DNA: TGTGCCAGTGTGGACAGGCTCTATGGCTACACCTTC.

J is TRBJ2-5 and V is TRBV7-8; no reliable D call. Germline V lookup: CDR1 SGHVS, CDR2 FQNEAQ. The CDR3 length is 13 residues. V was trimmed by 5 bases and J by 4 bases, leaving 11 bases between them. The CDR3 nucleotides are TGTGCCAGCAGCCCTCCCTTGGGAGAGACCCAGTACTTC. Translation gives CASSPPLGETQYF.

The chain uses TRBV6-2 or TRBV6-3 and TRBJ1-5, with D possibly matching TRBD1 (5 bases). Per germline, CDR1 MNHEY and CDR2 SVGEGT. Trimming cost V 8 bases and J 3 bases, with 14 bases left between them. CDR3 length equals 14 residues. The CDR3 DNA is TGTGCCAGCCACCAGGGTGAGGTCAATCAGCCCCAGCATTTT. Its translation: CASHQGEVNQPQHF.

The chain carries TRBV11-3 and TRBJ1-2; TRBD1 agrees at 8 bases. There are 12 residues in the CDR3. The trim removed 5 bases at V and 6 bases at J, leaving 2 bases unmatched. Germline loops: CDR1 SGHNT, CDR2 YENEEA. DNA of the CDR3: TGTGCCAGCAGCGCAGGGGGCCATGGCTACACCTTC. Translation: CASSAGGHGYTF.

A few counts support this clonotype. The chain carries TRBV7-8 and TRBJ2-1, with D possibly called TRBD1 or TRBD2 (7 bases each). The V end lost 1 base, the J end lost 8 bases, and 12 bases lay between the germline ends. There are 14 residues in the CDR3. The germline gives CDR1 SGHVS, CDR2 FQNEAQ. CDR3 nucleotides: TGTGCCAGCAGCTTAGGGCCAGGGGGGGATGAGCAGTTCTTC. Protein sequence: CASSLGPGGDEQFF.

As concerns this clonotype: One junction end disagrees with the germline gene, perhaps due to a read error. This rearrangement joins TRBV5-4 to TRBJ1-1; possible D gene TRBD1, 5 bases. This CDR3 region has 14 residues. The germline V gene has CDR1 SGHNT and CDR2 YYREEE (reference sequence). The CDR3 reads CASSLEGAGRVEAF. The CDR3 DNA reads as TGTGCCAGCAGCTTGGAGGGAGCAGGGAGAGTCGAGGCCTTT.

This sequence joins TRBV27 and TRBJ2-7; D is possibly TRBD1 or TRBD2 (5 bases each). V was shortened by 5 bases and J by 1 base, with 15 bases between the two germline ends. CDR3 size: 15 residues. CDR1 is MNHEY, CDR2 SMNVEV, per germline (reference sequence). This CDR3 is CASSHRGADSYEQYV. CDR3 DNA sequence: TGTGCCAGCAGTCACCGAGGGGCGGATTCCTACGAGCAGTACGTC.

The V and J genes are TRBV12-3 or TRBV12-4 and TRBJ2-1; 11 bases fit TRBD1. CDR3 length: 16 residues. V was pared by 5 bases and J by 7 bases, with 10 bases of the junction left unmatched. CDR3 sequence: CASSPRTGGAGNEQFF. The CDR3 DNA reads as TGTGCCAGCAGTCCGCGGACAGGGGGCGCTGGGAATGAGCAGTTCTTC.

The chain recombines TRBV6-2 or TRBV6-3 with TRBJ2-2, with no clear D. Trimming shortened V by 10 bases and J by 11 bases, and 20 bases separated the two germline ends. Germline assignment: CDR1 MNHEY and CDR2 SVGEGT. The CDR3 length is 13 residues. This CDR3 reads CATLGRGFLELFF. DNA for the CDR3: TGTGCCACTCTCGGCCGTGGGTTCCTTGAGCTGTTTTTT.

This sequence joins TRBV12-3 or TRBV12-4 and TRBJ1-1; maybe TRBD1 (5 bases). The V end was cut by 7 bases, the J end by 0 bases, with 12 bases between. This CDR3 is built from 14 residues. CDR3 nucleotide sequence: TGTGCCAGCACAAACGGACACTTGAACACTGAAGCTTTCTTT. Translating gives CASTNGHLNTEAFF.